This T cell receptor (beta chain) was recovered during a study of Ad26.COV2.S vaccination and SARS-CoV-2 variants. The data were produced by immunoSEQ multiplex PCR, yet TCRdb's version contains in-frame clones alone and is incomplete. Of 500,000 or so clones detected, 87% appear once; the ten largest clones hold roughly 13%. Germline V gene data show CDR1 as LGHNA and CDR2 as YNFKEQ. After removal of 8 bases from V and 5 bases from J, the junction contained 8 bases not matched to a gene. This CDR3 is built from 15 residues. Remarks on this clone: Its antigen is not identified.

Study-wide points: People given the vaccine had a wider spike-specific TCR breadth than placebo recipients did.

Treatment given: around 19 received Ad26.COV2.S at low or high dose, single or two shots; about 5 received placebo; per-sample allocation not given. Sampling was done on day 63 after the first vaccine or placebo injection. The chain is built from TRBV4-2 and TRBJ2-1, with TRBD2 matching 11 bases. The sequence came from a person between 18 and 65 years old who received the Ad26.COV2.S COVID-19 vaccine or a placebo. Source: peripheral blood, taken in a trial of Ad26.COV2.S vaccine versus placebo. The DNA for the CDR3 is TGTGCCAGCTCTGCATTAGCGGGAGGGGACAATGAGCAGTTCTTC. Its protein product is CASSALAGGDNEQFF.